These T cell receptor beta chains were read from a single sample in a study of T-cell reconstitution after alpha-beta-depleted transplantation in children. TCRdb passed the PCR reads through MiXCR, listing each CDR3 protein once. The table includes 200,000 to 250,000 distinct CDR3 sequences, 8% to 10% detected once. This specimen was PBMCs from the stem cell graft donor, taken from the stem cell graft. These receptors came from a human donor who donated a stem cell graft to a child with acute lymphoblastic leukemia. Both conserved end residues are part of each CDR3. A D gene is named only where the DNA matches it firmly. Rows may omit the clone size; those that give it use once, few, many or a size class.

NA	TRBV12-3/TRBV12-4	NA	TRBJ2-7	TGTGCCAGCAGCCATGGGGTAGTTCCAGTTCAGTACTTC	CASSHGVVPVQYF
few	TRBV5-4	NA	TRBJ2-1	TGTGCCAGCAGCTTGGGTCCCCCTAGCGAAGCCTACAATGAGCAGTTCTTC	CASSLGPPSEAYNEQFF
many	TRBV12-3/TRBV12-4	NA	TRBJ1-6	TGTGCCACCTTTTCGGGGGCCAATAATTCACCCCTCCACTTT	CATFSGANNSPLHF
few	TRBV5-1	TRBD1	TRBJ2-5	TGCGCCAGCAGCTTGAGGACAGGGGTTACAGAGACCCAGTACTTC	CASSLRTGVTETQYF
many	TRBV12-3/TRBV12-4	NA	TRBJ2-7	TGTGCCAGCAGTTTTTTCGGGAGTCTCGAGCAGTACTTC	CASSFFGSLEQYF
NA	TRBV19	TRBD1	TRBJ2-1	TGTGCCAGTAGGGTAACGGACAGGGCCCACAATGAGCAGTTCTTC	CASRVTDRAHNEQFF
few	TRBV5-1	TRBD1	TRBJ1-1	TGCGCCAGCCAGACAGGGGACATGGGCACTGAAGCTTTCTTT	CASQTGDMGTEAFF
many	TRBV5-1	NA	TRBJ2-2	TGCGCCAGCAGCCCACAGGGTGACACCGGGGAGCTGTTTTTT	CASSPQGDTGELFF
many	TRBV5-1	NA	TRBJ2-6	TGCGCCAGCAGCTACGGACTATCTGGGGCCAACGTCCTGACTTTC	CASSYGLSGANVLTF
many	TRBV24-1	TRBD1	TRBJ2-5	TGTGCCACCCAACAGGGGGCGAGGTCTGAGACCCAGTACTTC	CATQQGARSETQYF
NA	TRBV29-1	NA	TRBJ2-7	TGCAGCGTTGGGCAGGTCCCCGGGGGTGAGCAGTACTTC	CSVGQVPGGEQYF
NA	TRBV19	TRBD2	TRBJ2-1	TGTGCCAGTGCCACTAGCGGTATAACCTATGAGCAGTTCTTC	CASATSGITYEQFF
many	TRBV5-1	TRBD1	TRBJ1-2	TGCGCCAGCACCGGACAGGAGAACTATGGCTACACCTTC	CASTGQENYGYTF
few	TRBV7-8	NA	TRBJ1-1	TGTGCCAGCAGCTTAGATACAGCGAACACTGAAGCTTTCTTT	CASSLDTANTEAFF
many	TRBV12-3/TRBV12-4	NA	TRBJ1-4	TGTGCCAGCAGTTTGGGAACAGGAGCTAATAATGAAAAACTGTTTTTT	CASSLGTGANNEKLFF
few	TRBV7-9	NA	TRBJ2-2	TGTGCCAGCAGCTTAGCGCCGCCCCCGAGCGGGGAGCTGTTTTTT	CASSLAPPPSGELFF
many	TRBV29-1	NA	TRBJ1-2	TGCAGCGTTGAGGACGAGGACAAAGCCTACTATGGCTACACCTTC	CSVEDEDKAYYGYTF
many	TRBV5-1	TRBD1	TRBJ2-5	TGCGCCAGCAGCTACTCCGGGACAGCCACAGGTGTCGAGACCCAGTACTTC	CASSYSGTATGVETQYF
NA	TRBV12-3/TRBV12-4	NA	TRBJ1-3	TGTGCCAGCAGTCCTGGGTGGGCGTCTGGAAACACCATATATTTT	CASSPGWASGNTIYF
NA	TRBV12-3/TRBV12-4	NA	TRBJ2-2	TGTGCCAGCAGTTTGGGGGGGCGCACCTGGGAGCTGTTTTTT	CASSLGGRTWELFF
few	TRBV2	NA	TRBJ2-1	TGTGCCAGCCATGGCCGGAGTACCGATGAGCAGTTCTTC	CASHGRSTDEQFF
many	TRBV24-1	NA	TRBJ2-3	TGTGCCACCAGTGATTTGAAAGGGAGGACACCCGATACGCAGTATTTT	CATSDLKGRTPDTQYF
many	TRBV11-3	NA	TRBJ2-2	TGTGCCAGCAGCTTACGGCAGCAAGCCACCGGGGAGCTGTTTTTT	CASSLRQQATGELFF
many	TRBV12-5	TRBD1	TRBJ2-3	TGTGCTAGTGGTTGGGGCACAACGACAGGGGAGAGCACAGATACGCAGTATTTT	CASGWGTTTGESTDTQYF
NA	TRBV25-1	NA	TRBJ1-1	TGTGCCAGCAGTGGCGGGGCCAGGGAGAACACTGAAGCTTTCTTT	CASSGGARENTEAFF
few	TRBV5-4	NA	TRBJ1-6	TGTGCCAGCAGCTTAGGGACCTCGAGGAATTCACCCCTCCACTTT	CASSLGTSRNSPLHF
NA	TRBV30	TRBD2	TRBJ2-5	TGTGCCTGGAGTCCTTTACTAGCGTCAGAGACCCAGTACTTC	CAWSPLLASETQYF
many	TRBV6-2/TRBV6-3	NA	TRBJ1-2	TGTGCCAGCAGTACTAACCCCGACGGGAACTATGGCTACACCTTC	CASSTNPDGNYGYTF
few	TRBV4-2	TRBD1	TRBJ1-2	TGTGCCAGCAGCCAAGACCTAGACAGGGCGGACTATGGCTACACCTTC	CASSQDLDRADYGYTF
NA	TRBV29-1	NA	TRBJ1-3	TGCAGCGTTGGACAGGCCTCTGGAAACACCATATATTTT	CSVGQASGNTIYF
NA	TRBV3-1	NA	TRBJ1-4	TGTGCCAGTTCTAAGGTTCGAGCTAATGAAAAACTGTTTTTT	CASSKVRANEKLFF
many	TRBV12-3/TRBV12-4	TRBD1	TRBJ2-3	TGTGCCAGCAGTAGAGGGGGCGCAGATACGCAGTATTTT	CASSRGGADTQYF
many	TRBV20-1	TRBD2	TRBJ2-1	TGCAGTGCTAGAGACCGATACGGGAGGGTAGCGGGGGGGCGTGAGCAGTTCTTC	CSARDRYGRVAGGREQFF
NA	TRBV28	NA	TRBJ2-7	TGTGCCAGCGGGGCAGGGGCCTACGAGCAGTACTTC	CASGAGAYEQYF
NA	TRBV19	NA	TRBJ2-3	TGTGCCAGTAGCGGTTTTGGACAGCACACAGATACGCAGTATTTT	CASSGFGQHTDTQYF
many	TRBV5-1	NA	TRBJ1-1	TGCGCCAGCAGCTTGGGACTGGCCGTCACTGAAGCTTTCTTT	CASSLGLAVTEAFF
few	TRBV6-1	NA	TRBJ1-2	TGTGCCAGCAGTGAGCCGCGACAGGTTATCTATGGCTACACCTTC	CASSEPRQVIYGYTF
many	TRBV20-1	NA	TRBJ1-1	TGCAGTGCTAGAGATCGTAGGTGGGTGGGGACTGAAGCTTTCTTT	CSARDRRWVGTEAFF
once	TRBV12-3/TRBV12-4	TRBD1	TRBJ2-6	TGTGCCAGCAGTTCCAAGGGGGGACAGGGGTTCTCTGGTGGGGCCAACGTCCTGACTTTC	CASSSKGGQGFSGGANVLTF
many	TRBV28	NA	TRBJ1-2	TGTGCCAGCAGTCCACCGACGGGCATCTATGGCTACACCTTC	CASSPPTGIYGYTF
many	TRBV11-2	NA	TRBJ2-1	TGTGCCAGCAGCGACGGGGGTTTGTTGCAGTTCTTC	CASSDGGLLQFF
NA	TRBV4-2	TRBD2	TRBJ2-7	TGTGCCAGCAGCCGCGGACTAGCGGGGGGTCCAAGCTCCTACGAGCAGTACTTC	CASSRGLAGGPSSYEQYF
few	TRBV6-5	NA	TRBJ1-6	TGTGCCAGCTGCTACAGCAGTAATTCACCCCTCCACTTT	CASCYSSNSPLHF
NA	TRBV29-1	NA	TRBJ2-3	TGCAGCGCGATCAAGGTGGGCACAGATACGCAGTATTTT	CSAIKVGTDTQYF
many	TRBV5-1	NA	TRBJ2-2	TGCGCCTCCCAGAGAAGCGGCGGGGAGCTGTTTTTT	CASQRSGGELFF
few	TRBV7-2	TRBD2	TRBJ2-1	TGTGCCAGCAGCCAAGACCCCACTAGCGGGGGGTACAATGAGCAGTTCTTC	CASSQDPTSGGYNEQFF